The 16 T cell receptor beta chains below all came from one sample that was sequenced in a study of circulating and synovial CD4+ cells in juvenile arthritis. Clones were read by immunoSEQ multiplex PCR, and TCRdb kept only the in-frame ones, dropping some. The sample carries about 32,000 clones, about 95% recorded once. Sequencing input: CD4+ T cells from blood. The receptor set was obtained from a human donor with juvenile idiopathic arthritis.

This chain links TRBV18 with TRBJ1-4, with 8 bases identical to TRBD1. V was pared by 3 bases and J by 5 bases, with 2 bases of the junction left unmatched. The length of the CDR3 is 14 residues. Germline lookup yields CDR1 KGHSH and CDR2 LQKENI. The CDR3 reads CASSPAGGNEKLFF. In nucleotides, the CDR3 is TGTGCCAGCTCACCGGCAGGGGGCAATGAAAAACTGTTTTTT.

This clone showed up just once. The chain recombines TRBV9 with TRBJ2-3; perhaps TRBD1 as D (6 bases). V lost 0 bases, J lost 1 base, and 15 bases lay in between. Germline CDR1 and CDR2: SGDLS and YYNGEE. The CDR3 has 17 amino acids. This chain's CDR3 is CASSVAPVGAGTDTQYF. CDR3 in DNA: TGTGCCAGCAGCGTAGCCCCCGTGGGGGCAGGCACAGATACGCAGTATTTT.

The chain combines TRBV7-2 with TRBJ1-5; TRBD1 aligns across 9 bases. Germline V gives CDR1 SGHTA, CDR2 FQGNSA. The CDR3 covers 14 residues. V was clipped by 3 bases and J by 5 bases; unmatched bases: 2. The chain's CDR3 is CASSFTGGDQPQHF. DNA of the CDR3: TGTGCCAGCAGCTTCACAGGGGGCGATCAGCCCCAGCATTTT.

This clone was observed a single time. This rearrangement joins TRBV18 to TRBJ2-7; D is unclear. The V end lost 3 bases, the J end lost 2 bases, and 5 bases lay between the germline ends. CDR1 and CDR2 (germline): KGHSH, LQKENI. The CDR3 has 12 residues. The CDR3 spells CASSPDTYEQYF. DNA of the CDR3: TGTGCCAGCTCACCCGACACCTACGAGCAGTACTTC.

V is TRBV7-2 and J is TRBJ1-4, with D possibly matching TRBD1 (6 bases). CDR1 SGHTA and CDR2 FQGNSA come from the germline V gene. This CDR3 has 14 residues. The germline V and J ends were trimmed by 2 bases and 5 bases, with 9 bases remaining between them. The CDR3 protein is CASSLRTENEKLFF. For the CDR3, the DNA is TGTGCCAGCAGCTTAAGGACAGAGAATGAAAAACTGTTTTTT.

V and J are TRBV29-1 and TRBJ2-7; 10 positions agree with TRBD2. Unmatched junction bases numbered 8, after V lost 5 bases and J lost 7 bases. The CDR3 spans 13 residues. Germline assignment: CDR1 SQVTM and CDR2 ANQGSEA. CDR3 region: CSVSSGRASEQYF. For the CDR3, the DNA is TGCAGCGTTTCTAGCGGGAGAGCGTCGGAGCAGTACTTC.

This clone was recorded once. The gene calls are TRBV18 and TRBJ2-1, with 7 bases fitting TRBD2. The length of the CDR3 is 16 residues. V lost 2 bases, J lost 4 bases, and 8 bases stayed unmatched. Germline assignment: CDR1 KGHSH and CDR2 LQKENI. Written as DNA, the CDR3 is TGTGCCAGCTCACCATGGTCGCCAGCGGGGTACAATGAGCAGTTCTTC. Its protein is CASSPWSPAGYNEQFF. The full variable domain, its missing parts supplied by reference TRBV18 and TRBJ2-1, is NAGVMQNPRHLVRRRGQEARLRCSPMKGHSHVYWYRQLPEEGLKFMVYLQKENIIDESGMPKERFSAEFPKEGPSILRIQQVVRGDSAAYFCASSPWSPAGYNEQFFGPGTRLTVL.

The chain links TRBV5-1 to TRBJ2-7; D possibly corresponds to TRBD2 (7 bases). Germline CDR1 and CDR2: SGHRS and YFSETQ. This CDR3 spans 15 amino acids. Between the trimmed V and J ends, which lost 0 bases and 2 bases, there was a span of 12 bases. CDR3 in amino acids: CASSLAAGATYEQYF. CDR3 sequence (DNA): TGCGCCAGCAGCTTGGCGGCGGGGGCCACCTACGAGCAGTACTTC.

This clone was recorded only once. Other DNA sequences in the sample encode the same CDR3. V is TRBV6-5 and J is TRBJ1-6; D is unresolved. This CDR3 is 13 amino acids long. V was clipped by 0 bases and J by 7 bases, with 4 bases between them. Germline assignment: CDR1 MNHEY and CDR2 SVGAGI. The CDR3 sequence is CASSYSQNSPLHF. CDR3 bases: TGTGCCAGCAGTTACTCTCAAAATTCACCCCTCCACTTT.

This chain joins TRBV10-1 and TRBJ2-7, with 11 bases lining up with TRBD1. The length of the CDR3 is 15 residues. The germline gives CDR1 WNHNN, CDR2 SYGVQD (reference sequence). The V gene end was trimmed by 7 bases and the J gene end by 5 bases; junction bases not matched to a gene: 10. In DNA, the CDR3 is TGCGCCAGCACCCCCCCCGGACAGGGGGCCCACGAGCAGTACTTC. It codes for CASTPPGQGAHEQYF.

V and J are TRBV7-9 and TRBJ1-5; 7 nucleotides align to TRBD1. This CDR3 spans 19 amino acids. Germline CDR1 and CDR2: SEHNR and FQNEAQ (reference sequence). The V gene end was trimmed by 2 bases and the J gene end by 3 bases; junction bases not matched to a gene: 16. CDR3 sequence reads: CASSLMKGRGAVLNQPQHF. The CDR3 bases are TGTGCCAGCAGCTTAATGAAGGGCAGGGGGGCTGTTCTCAATCAGCCCCAGCATTTT.

The chain has TRBV19 and TRBJ2-2; D is perhaps TRBD2 (6 bases). CDR1 LNHDA and CDR2 SQIVND come from the germline V gene (reference sequence). V lost 7 bases and J 7 bases, leaving 19 bases between the germline ends. There are 15 residues in the CDR3. The CDR3 loop reads CASIGFAGFVGELFF. The CDR3 DNA is TGTGCCAGTATAGGCTTCGCGGGGTTCGTCGGGGAGCTGTTTTTT. Full variable domain (rest looked up from reference TRBV19 and TRBJ2-2): DGGITQSPKYLFRKEGQNVTLSCEQNLNHDAMYWYRQDPGQGLRLIYYSQIVNDFQKGDIAEGYSVSREKKESFPLTVTSAQKNPTAFYLCASIGFAGFVGELFFGEGSRLTVL.

The chain carries TRBV5-1 and TRBJ1-1; 8 bases map to TRBD1. V lost 3 bases, J lost 3 bases, and 13 bases stayed unmatched. Per germline, CDR1 SGHRS and CDR2 YFSETQ. This CDR3 spans 17 amino acids. The CDR3 protein is CASSWRVAQGEHTEAFF. The CDR3 DNA reads TGCGCCAGCAGCTGGAGGGTAGCACAGGGGGAGCACACTGAAGCTTTCTTT.

The chain is built from TRBV5-1 and TRBJ2-1, with TRBD2 as a possible D gene (5 bases). V dropped 0 bases and J dropped 7 bases, with 5 bases sitting between them. The length of the CDR3 is 12 residues. Germline V gene sequence: CDR1 SGHRS, CDR2 YFSETQ. The CDR3 reads CASSLGGNEQFF. In DNA form, the CDR3 reads TGCGCCAGCAGCTTGGGAGGGAATGAGCAGTTCTTC.

The rearrangement uses TRBV12-5 and TRBJ2-7, with 7 bases identical to TRBD1. The J segment lost 5 bases and the V segment lost 5 bases, leaving 9 bases of the junction unmatched. Germline V gives CDR1 LGHNT, CDR2 FRNRAP. The CDR3 consists of 14 residues. The CDR3 DNA is TGTGCTAGTGGTCCCTCCGGGACAGCGAACGAGCAGTACTTC. Protein: CASGPSGTANEQYF. Together with reference TRBV12-5 and TRBJ2-7, the CDR3 gives the full variable domain: DARVTQTPRHKVTEMGQEVTMRCQPILGHNTVFWYRQTMMQGLELLAYFRNRAPLDDSGMPKDRFSAEMPDATLATLKIQPSEPRDSAVYFCASGPSGTANEQYFGPGTRLTVT.

This chain connects TRBV7-2 to TRBJ1-2; D ambiguous. The CDR3 covers 14 residues. Trimming pared 5 bases from V and 0 bases from J, leaving 10 bases between. CDR1 is SGHTA, CDR2 FQGNSA, per germline. The CDR3 DNA follows: TGTGCCAGCAGCCCCCAAACGGCTAACTATGGCTACACCTTC. Its protein product is CASSPQTANYGYTF.